Presented here are 5 T cell receptor beta chains from one specimen sequenced in a study of graft-versus-host responses after intestinal transplantation (dated by TCRdb to the early 2020s). No antigen has been identified for these receptors. The protocol used for the library was the immunoSEQ multiplex PCR assay. This immuneACCESS table, as held by TCRdb, lists in-frame sequences with V and J called but not all clones. Of the missing ones, under half trace to an unresolved V gene in checked studies; the others have no known cause. Within this sample are around 130,000 clones, with more than 90% of them counted one time only. The ten largest clones take up around 0.15% of the sample. According to the study, the label for this sample's time point signals: cells obtained before transplantation from donor or recipient. The specimen comprised unstimulated CD4+ T cells sorted from spleen or lymph node cells, sampled before intestinal transplant. The receptors shown here come from a human donor who received an intestinal transplant.

The V call is TRBV7-3, the J call TRBJ2-1; D remains unclear. Germline V gene sequence: CDR1 SGHTA, CDR2 FQGTGA. The CDR3 has 15 residues. Trimming removed 3 bases from V and 5 bases from J, with 14 bases in between. CDR3 sequence reads: CASSFGPNPHNEQFF. The CDR3 bases are TGTGCCAGCAGCTTCGGACCTAACCCGCACAATGAGCAGTTCTTC.

The gene calls are TRBV19 and TRBJ1-2; 8 bases match TRBD1. The germline gives CDR1 LNHDA, CDR2 SQIVND (reference sequence). The V segment lost 3 bases and the J segment 8 bases; nucleotides outside the gene matches: 8. The CDR3 runs 14 residues. The CDR3 region has the DNA TGTGCCAGTAGTATTGGAGACAGGGGAAAAGGCTACACCTTC. It specifies CASSIGDRGKGYTF.

The CDR3 DNA sequence: TGTGCCAGCAGTTTCAATAATGTAGGGGGGTGGGCTGAGCAGTTCTTC. Protein product: CASSFNNVGGWAEQFF. This chain uses TRBV6-5 with TRBJ2-1; perhaps D is TRBD1 or TRBD2 (6 bases each). The CDR3 loop spans 16 amino acids. V lost 4 bases, J lost 9 bases, and 22 bases lay in between. Looked up from germline, CDR1 is MNHEY and CDR2 is SVGAGI.

The chain has TRBV13 and TRBJ2-1, with D possibly being TRBD1 or TRBD2 (6 bases each). The V gene's germline CDR1 is PRHDT and CDR2 FYEKMQ (reference sequence). The CDR3 contains 16 residues. V lost 4 bases and J lost 6, with 19 bases in between. The CDR3 is CASSYSGVGQSNEQFF. CDR3 bases: TGTGCCAGCAGCTATAGCGGAGTTGGACAGAGCAATGAGCAGTTCTTC.

The sample holds one count of this clone. The rearrangement uses TRBV18 and TRBJ2-1; 9 positions agree with TRBD2. The CDR3 loop spans 13 amino acids. After removal of 6 bases from V and 8 bases from J, the junction contained 5 bases not matched to a gene. Germline CDR1 KGHSH, CDR2 LQKENI. CDR3 nucleotide sequence: TGTGCCAGCTCTCCTGGCGGGGGGGATGAGCAGTTCTTC. This translates into CASSPGGGDEQFF.